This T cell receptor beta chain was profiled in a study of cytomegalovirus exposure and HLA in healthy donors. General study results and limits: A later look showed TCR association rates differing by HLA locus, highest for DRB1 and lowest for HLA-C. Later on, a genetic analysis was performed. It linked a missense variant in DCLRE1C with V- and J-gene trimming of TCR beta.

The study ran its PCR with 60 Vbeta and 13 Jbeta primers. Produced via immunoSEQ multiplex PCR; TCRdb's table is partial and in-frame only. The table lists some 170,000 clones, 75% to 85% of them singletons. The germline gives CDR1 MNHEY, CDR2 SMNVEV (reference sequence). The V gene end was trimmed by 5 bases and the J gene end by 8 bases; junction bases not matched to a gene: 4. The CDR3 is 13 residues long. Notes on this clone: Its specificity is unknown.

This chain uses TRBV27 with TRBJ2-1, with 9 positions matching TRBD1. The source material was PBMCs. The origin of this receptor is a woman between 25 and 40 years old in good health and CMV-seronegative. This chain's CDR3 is CASSPTGGDEQFF. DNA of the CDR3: TGTGCCAGCAGTCCCACAGGGGGCGATGAGCAGTTCTTC.